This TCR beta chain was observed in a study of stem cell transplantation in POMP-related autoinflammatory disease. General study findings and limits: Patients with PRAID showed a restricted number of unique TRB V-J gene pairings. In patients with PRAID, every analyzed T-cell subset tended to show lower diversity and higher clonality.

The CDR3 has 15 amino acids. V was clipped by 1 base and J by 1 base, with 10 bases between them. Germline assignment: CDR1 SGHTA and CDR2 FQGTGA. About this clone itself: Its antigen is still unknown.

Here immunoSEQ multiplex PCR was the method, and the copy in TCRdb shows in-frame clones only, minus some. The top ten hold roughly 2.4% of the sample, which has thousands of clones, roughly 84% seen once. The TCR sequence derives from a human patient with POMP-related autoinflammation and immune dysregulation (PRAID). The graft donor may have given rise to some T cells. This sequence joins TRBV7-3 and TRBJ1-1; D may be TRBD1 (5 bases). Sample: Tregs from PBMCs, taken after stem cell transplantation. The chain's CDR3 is CASSLIGAANTEAFF. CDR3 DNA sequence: TGTGCCAGCAGCTTAATCGGGGCTGCGAACACTGAAGCTTTCTTT.